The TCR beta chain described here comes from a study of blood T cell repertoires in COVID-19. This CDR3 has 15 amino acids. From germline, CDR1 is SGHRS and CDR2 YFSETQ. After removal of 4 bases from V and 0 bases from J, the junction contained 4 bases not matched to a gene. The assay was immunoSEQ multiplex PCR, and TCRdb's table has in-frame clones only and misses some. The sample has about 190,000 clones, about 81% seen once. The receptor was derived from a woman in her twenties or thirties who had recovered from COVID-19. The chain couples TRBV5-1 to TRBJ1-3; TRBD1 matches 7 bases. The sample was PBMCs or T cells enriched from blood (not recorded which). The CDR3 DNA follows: TGCGCCAGCAGCGCCACAGGGGACTCTGGAAACACCATATATTTT. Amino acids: CASSATGDSGNTIYF.